These 9 T cell receptor beta chains originate from one sample sequenced in a study of identical twins. TCRdb passed the 5' RACE reads through MiXCR, listing each CDR3 protein once. The sample consists of some 500,000 distinct CDR3 sequences, 7.5% to 10% of them appearing once. The same sample was also studied in work on yellow fever vaccine responses in identical twins.

The sequencing input was PBMCs. The receptors come from a woman younger than 35 in good health.

This rearrangement joins TRBV12-3 or TRBV12-4 to TRBJ2-3; unclear D gene. Trimming pared 3 bases from V and 0 bases from J, leaving 13 bases between. This CDR3 comprises 16 residues. The CDR3 protein is CASSFQDGLSTDTQYF. CDR3 in DNA: TGTGCCAGCAGTTTTCAGGACGGGCTTAGCACAGATACGCAGTATTTT.

The V gene is TRBV7-2, the J gene TRBJ2-7, with TRBD1 matching 8 bases. Trimming at V came to 6 bases and at J to 3 bases, leaving 10 bases not matched to a gene. Germline values: CDR1 SGHTA, CDR2 FQGNSA. CDR3 size: 15 residues. CDR3 loop: CASRIGQGYFYEQYF. Here the CDR3 DNA reads TGTGCCAGCAGGATAGGACAGGGATATTTCTACGAGCAGTACTTC. Drawing the rest from reference TRBV7-2 and TRBJ2-7, the complete variable domain is GAGVSQSPSNKVTEKGKDVELRCDPISGHTALYWYRQSLGQGLEFLIYFQGNSAPDKSGLPSDRFSAERTGGSVSTLTIQRTQQEDSAVYLCASRIGQGYFYEQYFGPGTRLTVT.

The V and J genes are TRBV20-1 and TRBJ2-4; 8 bases align to TRBD1. The CDR3 is 15 residues long. Germline values: CDR1 DFQATT, CDR2 SNEGSKA (reference sequence). J was trimmed by 1 base and V by 3 bases; bases with no gene match: 5. CDR3 residues: CSASGRTGAKNIQYF. CDR3 in DNA: TGCAGTGCTAGTGGCAGGACAGGGGCCAAAAACATTCAGTACTTC.

This clonotype has at least ten counts. The chain combines TRBV28 with TRBJ2-1; D perhaps matches TRBD2 (5 bases). This CDR3 spans 14 amino acids. Trimming removed 2 bases from V and 1 base from J, with 6 bases in between. Looked up from germline, CDR1 is MDHEN and CDR2 is SYDVKM. The CDR3 DNA reads TGTGCCAGCAGTTTACTAGCTTCCTACAATGAGCAGTTCTTC. Translating gives CASSLLASYNEQFF. Full variable domain (rest looked up from reference TRBV28 and TRBJ2-1): DVKVTQSSRYLVKRTGEKVFLECVQDMDHENMFWYRQDPGLGLRLIYFSYDVKMKEKGDIPEGYSVSREKKERFSLILESASTNQTSMYLCASSLLASYNEQFFGPGTRLTVL.

In this sample, this clonotype turned up a few times. V gene TRBV6-5 combines with J gene TRBJ2-7; D call uncertain. Deletions cut 0 bases from V and 4 bases from J, with 13 bases between. The CDR3 has 15 residues. Per germline, CDR1 MNHEY and CDR2 SVGAGI. CDR3 loop: CASSYSTQSAYEQYF. The CDR3 bases are TGTGCCAGCAGTTACTCGACGCAGAGTGCTTACGAGCAGTACTTC.

The V call is TRBV29-1, the J call TRBJ2-1, with D possibly matching TRBD1 (6 bases). The CDR3 is made up of 13 amino acids. Germline values: CDR1 SQVTM, CDR2 ANQGSEA. V shed 7 bases and J shed 3 bases, with 13 bases lying between them. CDR3 sequence: CSAMTGDYNEQFF. The CDR3, as DNA: TGCAGCGCCATGACAGGAGACTACAATGAGCAGTTCTTC.

There are many counts of this clonotype. V is TRBV9 and J is TRBJ1-2; D possibly corresponds to TRBD1 (5 bases). Trimming removed 0 bases from V and 6 bases from J, with 15 bases in between. Germline lookup yields CDR1 SGDLS and CDR2 YYNGEE. The CDR3 totals 15 residues. The CDR3 DNA reads TGTGCCAGCAGCGTAGTGCCGGGGGTAAGGGATGGCTACACCTTC. Amino acid sequence: CASSVVPGVRDGYTF. The full variable domain, rest sourced from reference TRBV9 and TRBJ1-2, is DSGVTQTPKHLITATGQRVTLRCSPRSGDLSVYWYQQSLDQGLQFLIQYYNGEERAKGNILERFSAQQFPDLHSELNLSSLELGDSALYFCASSVVPGVRDGYTFGSGTRLTVV.

This clonotype has just a few counts. The genes are TRBV9 and TRBJ1-1; D remains ambiguous. Germline V gives CDR1 SGDLS, CDR2 YYNGEE. CDR3 length equals 13 residues. V lost 0 bases, J lost 0 bases, and 3 bases lay in between. The CDR3 reads CASSVDMNTEAFF. The CDR3 nucleotides are TGTGCCAGCAGCGTAGATATGAACACTGAAGCTTTCTTT.

This clonotype was picked up many times. V and J are TRBV12-3 or TRBV12-4 and TRBJ2-3; 12 bases line up with TRBD2. V shed 11 bases and J 0 bases; nucleotides not matched to a gene: 15. The CDR3 contains 18 residues. The DNA for the CDR3 is TGTGCCCTCTCGGGGACTAGCGGGTTTCGTCCTAGCACAGATACGCAGTATTTT. This translates into CALSGTSGFRPSTDTQYF.